This entry is about one TCR beta chain. The antigen is undetermined. Single viable CD3+CD4+CD8-CD45RO+ cells were sorted as the memory CD4+ T cells. Trimming stripped 3 bases from V and 0 bases from J, with 6 bases between. CDR1 and CDR2 from the germline V gene are KGHSH and LQKENI. The CDR3 runs 13 residues. These data originate in a study of memory CD4+ T cells and cytomegalovirus serostatus. Findings and limits, study-wide: CMV serostatus prediction reached median AUC around 0.95, or 0.9 with US-trained model.

Clones were read by immunoSEQ multiplex PCR, and TCRdb kept only the in-frame ones, dropping some. In the table there are 41,000 or so clones, about 85% of which are singletons. The sequence was collected from an adult in good health and CMV-seronegative. V usage is TRBV18 and J usage is TRBJ2-7, with unresolved D. Sequenced: memory CD4+ T cells from blood. Here the CDR3 DNA reads TGTGCCAGCTCACCGGGTGCCTCCTACGAGCAGTACTTC. Translation gives CASSPGASYEQYF.